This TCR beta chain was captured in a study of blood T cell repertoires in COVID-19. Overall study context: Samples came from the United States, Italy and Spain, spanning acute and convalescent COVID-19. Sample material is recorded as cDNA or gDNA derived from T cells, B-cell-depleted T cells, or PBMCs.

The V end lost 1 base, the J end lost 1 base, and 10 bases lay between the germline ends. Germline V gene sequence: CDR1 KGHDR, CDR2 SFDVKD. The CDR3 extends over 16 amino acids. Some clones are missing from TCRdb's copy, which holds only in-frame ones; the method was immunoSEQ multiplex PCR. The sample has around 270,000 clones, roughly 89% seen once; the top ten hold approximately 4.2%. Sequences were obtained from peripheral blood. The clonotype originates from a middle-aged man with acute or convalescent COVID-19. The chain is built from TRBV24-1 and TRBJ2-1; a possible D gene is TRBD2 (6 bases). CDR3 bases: TGTGCCACCAGTGATTTAACCGGGGGTTCCTACAATGAGCAGTTCTTC. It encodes CATSDLTGGSYNEQFF.